Following are 28 T cell receptor beta chains from one sample sequenced in a study of blood T cell repertoires in COVID-19. This table comes from immunoSEQ multiplex PCR, and its TCRdb copy is limited to in-frame clones, with some not included. The repertoire has roughly 300,000 clones, nearly 90% of them found once; the top ten carry approximately 5%. Material for sequencing was PBMCs or T cells enriched from blood (not recorded which). The receptors here all came from a woman aged 30 to 39 who had recovered from COVID-19.

V and J are TRBV19 and TRBJ2-2, with D possibly TRBD1 on 5 matching bases. In germline, CDR1 is LNHDA, CDR2 SQIVND (reference sequence). With 7 bases removed from V and 9 bases from J, the gap between germline ends came to 15 bases. The CDR3 is made up of 13 amino acids. CDR3 DNA: TGTGCCAGTACCATACCAGGGTACAGGGAGCTGTTTTTT. This sequence encodes CASTIPGYRELFF.

The rearrangement uses TRBV4-1 and TRBJ1-2; 8 nucleotides match TRBD1. The CDR3 loop spans 15 amino acids. After removal of 1 base from V and 8 bases from J, the junction contained 9 bases not matched to a gene. The germline V gene has CDR1 MGHRA and CDR2 YSYEKL. The CDR3 region is CASSQVTGGGGGYTF. The CDR3 coding sequence is TGCGCCAGCAGCCAAGTTACAGGGGGGGGAGGAGGCTACACCTTC.

The V and J genes are TRBV5-1 and TRBJ2-1; TRBD2 aligns across 10 bases. CDR1 is SGHRS and CDR2 is YFSETQ in the germline V gene. Unmatched junction bases numbered 10, after V lost 3 bases and J lost 4 bases. This CDR3 has 17 amino acids. CDR3 nucleotide sequence: TGCGCCAGCAGCTGGGTGGTAGCGGGGGGCCTATACAATGAGCAGTTCTTC. It codes for CASSWVVAGGLYNEQFF.

The table lists this clone with a count of one. CDR3 residues: CASSFDRGRNEQFF. The DNA for the CDR3 is TGTGCCAGCAGTTTCGACCGAGGGCGCAATGAGCAGTTCTTC. This chain connects TRBV6-5 to TRBJ2-1; weak D call: TRBD2 (5 bases). Germline V gene lookup returns CDR1 MNHEY and CDR2 SVGAGI. The CDR3 extends over 14 amino acids. Trimming pared 4 bases from V and 6 bases from J, leaving 13 bases between.

This sequence joins TRBV27 and TRBJ1-1; D is ambiguous. There are 13 residues in the CDR3. The V gene's germline CDR1 is MNHEY and CDR2 SMNVEV (reference sequence). V was cut by 5 bases and J by 5 bases, with 12 bases left in between. The CDR3 region is CASSGLGRTEAFF. DNA for the CDR3: TGTGCCAGCAGTGGGCTTGGGAGGACTGAAGCTTTCTTT.

As DNA, the CDR3 is TGTGCCAGCAGCGCCGACCAAGAGACCCAGTACTTC. This translates into CASSADQETQYF. This chain links TRBV9 with TRBJ2-5, with D hard to call. The CDR3 sequence is 12 residues long. V was pared by 3 bases and J by 0 bases, with 3 bases between. Per the germline V gene, CDR1 is SGDLS and CDR2 is YYNGEE.

This sequence joins TRBV11-3 and TRBJ2-5; a weak D match, TRBD2 (6 bases). This CDR3 has 15 amino acids. Germline-derived CDR1 and CDR2 are SGHNT and YENEEA. V was pared by 4 bases and J by 5 bases, with 17 bases between. The CDR3 DNA follows: TGTGCCAGCAGCTCCACCCCGGGGACTTCGGAGACCCAGTACTTC. It is translated as CASSSTPGTSETQYF. Filled out from reference TRBV11-3 and TRBJ2-5, the complete variable domain reads EAGVVQSPRYKIIEKKQPVAFWCNPISGHNTLYWYLQNLGQGPELLIRYENEEAVDDSQLPKDRFSAERLKGVDSTLKIQPAELGDSAVYLCASSSTPGTSETQYFGPGTRLLVL.

This clone was detected once. The genes are TRBV7-2 and TRBJ2-5; 8 bases fit TRBD2. V lost 6 bases and J lost 9; bases outside the gene matches: 6. Germline CDR1 reads SGHTA; CDR2 reads FQGNSA. The CDR3 extends over 12 amino acids. The CDR3 nucleotides read TGTGCCAGCAGGACTCTCGGGGGGGCCCAGTACTTC. Protein product: CASRTLGGAQYF. Using reference TRBV7-2 and TRBJ2-5 for the parts outside the CDR3, the full variable domain is GAGVSQSPSNKVTEKGKDVELRCDPISGHTALYWYRQSLGQGLEFLIYFQGNSAPDKSGLPSDRFSAERTGGSVSTLTIQRTQQEDSAVYLCASRTLGGAQYFGPGTRLLVL.

The chain employs TRBV30 and TRBJ2-7, with TRBD2 identical over 15 bases. Trimming at V came to 2 bases and at J to 6 bases, leaving 8 bases not matched to a gene. This CDR3 spans 16 amino acids. CDR1 and CDR2 (germline): GTSNPN, SVGIG (reference sequence). The CDR3 DNA reads as TGTGCCTGGAGTACCGGACTAGCGGGGGGGCAACTCGAGCAGTACTTC. It codes for CAWSTGLAGGQLEQYF.

V gene TRBV9 combines with J gene TRBJ1-1; TRBD1 might be the D (5 bases). CDR1 SGDLS and CDR2 YYNGEE come from the germline V gene. This CDR3 spans 13 amino acids. The V end was cut by 3 bases, the J end by 1 base, with 7 bases between. The CDR3 is CASSATGNTEAFF. CDR3 nucleotide sequence: TGTGCCAGCAGCGCCACAGGGAACACTGAAGCTTTCTTT.

The rearrangement links TRBV30 to TRBJ1-2, with 8 bases lining up with TRBD1. In germline, CDR1 is GTSNPN, CDR2 SVGIG (reference sequence). The CDR3 consists of 14 residues. J was trimmed by 8 bases and V by 1 base; bases with no gene match: 9. The DNA for the CDR3 is TGTGCCTGGAGTGGCTTAGGACAGGGAAAAGGCTACACCTTC. This sequence encodes CAWSGLGQGKGYTF.

The CDR3 spells CASSQDRGLLSGNTIYF. The CDR3 DNA is TGTGCCAGCAGCCAGGACAGGGGTCTTCTCTCTGGAAACACCATATATTTT. This rearrangement joins TRBV3-1 (or the pseudogene TRBV3-2) to TRBJ1-3, with 9 bases matching TRBD1. CDR1 LGHDT and CDR2 YNNKEL come from the germline V gene (reference sequence). The CDR3 is made up of 17 amino acids. J was trimmed by 0 bases and V by 3 bases; bases with no gene match: 6.

The rearrangement links TRBV5-8 to TRBJ2-3; perhaps TRBD2 as D (5 bases). The CDR3 sequence is 16 residues long. Germline V CDR1 and CDR2: SGHTS, YDEGEE. Trimming removed 3 bases from V and 6 bases from J, with 20 bases in between. The CDR3 region has the DNA TGTGCCAGCAGCTACCCCGGGCCCACGGGAACGGATACGCAGTATTTT. It translates to CASSYPGPTGTDTQYF.

The rearrangement links TRBV9 to TRBJ1-1, with D perhaps matching TRBD1 (6 bases). Germline-derived CDR1 and CDR2 are SGDLS and YYNGEE. The CDR3 totals 13 residues. V lost 3 bases and J 4 bases, leaving 10 bases between the germline ends. As DNA, the CDR3 is TGTGCCAGCAGCGAGGGAGGGGGCACTGAAGCTTTCTTT. It is translated as CASSEGGGTEAFF. Full variable domain (remainder filled in from reference TRBV9 and TRBJ1-1): DSGVTQTPKHLITATGQRVTLRCSPRSGDLSVYWYQQSLDQGLQFLIQYYNGEERAKGNILERFSAQQFPDLHSELNLSSLELGDSALYFCASSEGGGTEAFFGQGTRLTVV.

The chain couples TRBV11-2 to TRBJ2-7; 7 bases fit TRBD1. V was pared by 6 bases and J by 3 bases, with 8 bases of the junction left unmatched. Germline loops: CDR1 SGHAT, CDR2 FQNNGV. The CDR3 runs 14 residues. CDR3 amino acids: CASRKPGQFYEQYF. The CDR3 coding sequence is TGTGCCAGCAGAAAACCGGGACAGTTCTACGAGCAGTACTTC.

The CDR3 region has the DNA TGTGCCAGCAGGTCGGACAGGGTAAACACTGAAGCTTTCTTT. Protein: CASRSDRVNTEAFF. This rearrangement joins TRBV27 to TRBJ1-1, with 8 nucleotides matching TRBD1. Trimming cost V 6 bases and J 2 bases; bases outside gene matches: 5. Germline CDR1 MNHEY, CDR2 SMNVEV (reference sequence). The CDR3 has 14 residues.

The gene calls are TRBV25-1 and TRBJ1-4, with no clear D. Trimming shortened V by 4 bases and J by 0 bases, and 12 bases separated the two germline ends. The V gene's germline CDR1 is MGHDK and CDR2 SYGVNS. CDR3 length: 16 residues. As DNA, the CDR3 is TGTGCCAGCAGTGCCCGGAAGCGAGCAACTAATGAAAAACTGTTTTTT. Translating gives CASSARKRATNEKLFF.

The chain links TRBV6-7 to TRBJ2-7; 7 bases are shared with TRBD1. TRBV6-7 is noted as an ORF with a role that remains uncertain. This CDR3 has 14 amino acids. V trimming: 8 bases; J trimming: 1 base; junction bases outside the gene matches: 8. The CDR3 loop reads CASVPGQPSYEQYF. Written as DNA, the CDR3 is TGTGCCAGCGTCCCGGGACAGCCGTCCTACGAGCAGTACTTC.

This chain connects TRBV30 to TRBJ2-7; 7 nucleotides match TRBD1. Germline V gene data show CDR1 as GTSNPN and CDR2 as SVGIG (reference sequence). The CDR3 contains 11 residues. V gave up 8 bases and J gave up 5 bases; unmatched junction bases: 6. The DNA of the CDR3 is TGTGCCAGCAGGGGGTTCGACGAGCAGTACTTC. It is translated as CASRGFDEQYF.

This chain joins TRBV4-3 and TRBJ2-3; TRBD1 matches at 8 bases. V lost 3 bases, J lost 0 bases, and 8 bases stayed unmatched. Germline-derived CDR1 and CDR2 are LGHNA and YSLEER. The CDR3 has 17 residues. The CDR3 coding sequence is TGCGCCAGCAGCCATCATGGGGGACAGGTGAGCACAGATACGCAGTATTTT. It translates to CASSHHGGQVSTDTQYF.

This clone was found a few times. The chain is built from TRBV27 and TRBJ1-2; D is perhaps TRBD1 (5 bases). CDR3 size: 14 residues. Germline V lookup: CDR1 MNHEY, CDR2 SMNVEV (reference sequence). The V gene lost 3 bases and the J gene lost 6 bases, with 14 bases spanning the gap. The CDR3: CASSFGQTIDGYTF. The CDR3, as DNA: TGTGCCAGCAGTTTCGGACAAACTATTGATGGCTACACCTTC.

The chain joins TRBV20-1 to TRBJ1-2; D is uncertain. With 3 bases removed from V and 4 bases from J, the gap between germline ends came to 12 bases. The CDR3 length is 13 residues. Germline V gives CDR1 DFQATT, CDR2 SNEGSKA (reference sequence). The CDR3 DNA follows: TGCAGTGCTAGTGTTAGCGTTGGCTATGGCTACACCTTC. Translated: CSASVSVGYGYTF.

The rearrangement links TRBV5-4 to TRBJ2-2, with 7 nucleotides matching TRBD1. The germline V gene encodes CDR1 SGHNT and CDR2 YYREEE (reference sequence). The CDR3 totals 16 residues. The V and J ends lost 3 bases and 6 bases, in that order; junction bases with no gene match: 11. Written as DNA, the CDR3 is TGTGCCAGCAGCTCGCTTTACAGGGGAATGGCCGGGGAGCTGTTTTTT. This sequence encodes CASSSLYRGMAGELFF.

V gene TRBV3-1 (or the pseudogene TRBV3-2) combines with J gene TRBJ2-5; D is uncertain. The CDR3 has 14 residues. From germline, CDR1 is LGHDT and CDR2 YNNKEL (reference sequence). Trimming left V 1 base short and J 2 bases short, with 8 bases between. The CDR3 here is CASSQGGGQETQYF. The CDR3 coding sequence is TGTGCCAGCAGCCAAGGTGGCGGTCAAGAGACCCAGTACTTC.

This chain uses TRBV23-1 with TRBJ1-1, with 8 bases aligning to TRBD1. TRBV23-1 is identified as an open reading frame with a role that is uncertain. The CDR3 length is 15 residues. The ends lost 0 bases at V and 0 bases at J; junction bases unmatched: 0. The CDR3 sequence: CASSQSDRVNTEAFF. The CDR3 coding sequence is TGCGCCAGCAGTCAATCGGACAGGGTGAACACTGAAGCTTTCTTT.

This sequence joins TRBV19 and TRBJ1-1; D is unresolved. V was clipped by 6 bases and J by 6 bases, with 11 bases between them. The CDR3 totals 12 residues. Per germline, CDR1 LNHDA and CDR2 SQIVND (reference sequence). CDR3 in amino acids: CASSSDWAEAFF. As DNA, the CDR3 is TGTGCCAGTAGCTCCGACTGGGCTGAAGCTTTCTTT.

Notes on this clone: Relative to the germline gene, one junction end is altered; a read error may explain this. V is TRBV6-5 and J is TRBJ2-7; TRBD1 might be the D (6 bases). CDR1 and CDR2 from the germline V gene are MNHEY and SVGAGI. The CDR3 runs 12 residues. CDR3 in DNA: TGTGCCAGCAGTTACTACCGGGACAAGGGGTCCTTC. This sequence encodes CASSYYRDKGSF.

The chain is built from TRBV5-1 and TRBJ2-5; 7 bases map to TRBD2. Looked up from germline, CDR1 is SGHRS and CDR2 is YFSETQ. V dropped 9 bases and J dropped 2; count of bases not matched to a gene: 10. The CDR3 length is 14 residues. Here the CDR3 reads CATKLGGVQETQYF. DNA of the CDR3: TGCGCCACGAAGTTGGGGGGGGTACAAGAGACCCAGTACTTC.